The clone carrying this TCR beta chain appeared once. It was with random hexamers that about 0.45 to 1 ug RNA was reverse transcribed. TCRdb reprocessed the immunoSEQ multiplex PCR reads with MiXCR, giving one entry per CDR3 protein. The sample yields about 210,000 distinct CDR3 sequences, roughly 94% seen once. TEMRA cells underwent FACS enrichment and CD8+ and CD4+ T cells underwent negative isolation. The data were taken from a study of CD8 T cells in Susac syndrome. This clonotype originated in a human donor in good health. Specimen: CD4+ T cells from PBMCs.

CDR3 bases: TGTGCCAGCAGGGAGGACAGAGGGGCCACTGAAGCTTTCTTT. Translated, it gives CASREDRGATEAFF. This chain uses TRBV25-1 with TRBJ1-1; D may be TRBD1 (6 bases). The CDR3 is 14 amino acids. CDR1 and CDR2 from the germline V gene are MGHDK and SYGVNS. V lost 6 bases, J lost 4 bases, and 15 bases lay in between. The full variable domain, in which reference TRBV25-1 and TRBJ1-1 provide the parts outside the CDR3, is EADIYQTPRYLVIGTGKKITLECSQTMGHDKMYWYQQDPGMELHLIHYSYGVNSTEKGDLSSESTVSRIRTEHFPLTLESARPSHTSQYLCASREDRGATEAFFGQGTRLTVV.